The 30 T cell receptor beta chains below were found in one sample sequenced in a study of beta chain features in type 1 diabetes. Expressed TCRB transcripts were sequenced, since all the RNA that had been isolated was reverse transcribed. TCRdb's table, derived via immunoSEQ multiplex PCR, lists solely in-frame clones and lacks some. The table shows 680,000 or so clones, with roughly 12% occurring only once. Study-level findings and limits: Moderate but significant shortening of TCRB CDR3s was recorded in all four CD4+ subsets from Type 1 diabetes patients.

These receptors have no known antigen. What was sequenced was naive CD4+ T cells from blood. The receptors derive from a man younger than 30 with type 1 diabetes.

V is TRBV2 and J is TRBJ2-3; D remains unclear. This CDR3 is 12 amino acids long. Trimming stripped 7 bases from V and 6 bases from J, with 11 bases between. The germline gives CDR1 SNHLY, CDR2 FYNNEI. The CDR3 DNA is TGTGCCAGCAAAGCTTATGGGGATACGCAGTATTTT. It encodes CASKAYGDTQYF. Combining the CDR3 with reference TRBV2 and TRBJ2-3 gives the whole variable domain EPEVTQTPSHQVTQMGQEVILRCVPISNHLYFYWYRQILGQKVEFLVSFYNNEISEKSEIFDDQFSVERPDGSNFTLKIRSTKLEDSAMYFCASKAYGDTQYFGPGTRLTVL.

The V and J genes are TRBV7-6 and TRBJ1-2, with a tentative D call TRBD1 (5 bases). V was shortened by 5 bases and J by 7 bases, with 23 bases between the two germline ends. Looked up from germline, CDR1 is SGHVS and CDR2 is FNYEAQ. There are 16 residues in the CDR3. The CDR3 DNA reads TGTGCCAGCAGCCCCACCCAAACCGGAGGGGTGGGTGGCTACACCTTC. Amino acid sequence: CASSPTQTGGVGGYTF.

The rearrangement uses TRBV29-1 and TRBJ1-2; 9 positions agree with TRBD1. This CDR3 has 15 residues. V shed 5 bases and J 5 bases; nucleotides not matched to a gene: 12. Germline CDR1 SQVTM, CDR2 ANQGSEA. This chain's CDR3 is CSVSFGTGIGYGYTF. In nucleotides, the CDR3 is TGCAGCGTTTCATTCGGGACAGGGATAGGGTATGGCTACACCTTC.

The chain has TRBV13 and TRBJ2-5; TRBD2 matches 10 bases. Germline V gene data show CDR1 as PRHDT and CDR2 as FYEKMQ (reference sequence). The CDR3 spans 15 residues. V shed 5 bases, J shed 7 bases, and the junction held 10 bases outside the gene matches. CDR3 DNA sequence: TGTGCCAGCAGCAGAGGACTAGCGGCCCTGTGGACCCAGTACTTC. Translated: CASSRGLAALWTQYF.

This clone was picked up a small number of times. V and J are TRBV5-1 and TRBJ2-7; D is perhaps TRBD2 (6 bases). V lost 0 bases, J lost 3 bases, and 19 bases lay in between. CDR1 and CDR2 from the germline V gene are SGHRS and YFSETQ. The length of the CDR3 is 17 residues. The CDR3 reads CASSLGGTGEPFYEQYF. The CDR3 coding sequence is TGCGCCAGCAGCTTGGGAGGCACGGGGGAACCTTTCTACGAGCAGTACTTC.

V and J are TRBV10-3 and TRBJ1-1, with TRBD1 matching over 10 bases. CDR1 and CDR2 from the germline V gene are ENHRY and SYGVKD. The CDR3 is made up of 15 amino acids. After removal of 1 base from V and 6 bases from J, the junction contained 5 bases not matched to a gene. CDR3 sequence: CAISEWTGGPAEAFF. CDR3 nucleotide sequence: TGTGCCATCAGTGAGTGGACAGGGGGGCCAGCTGAAGCTTTCTTT.

Only a few counts were recorded for this clone. The genes are TRBV5-4 and TRBJ1-1, with D hard to call. V lost 0 bases and J 0 bases, leaving 12 bases between the germline ends. There are 16 residues in the CDR3. From germline, CDR1 is SGHNT and CDR2 YYREEE (reference sequence). CDR3 residues: CASSLALRAMNTEAFF. The CDR3 nucleotides are TGTGCCAGCAGCTTGGCTCTAAGGGCCATGAACACTGAAGCTTTCTTT.

This clone was seen a handful of times. The rearrangement joins TRBV15 to TRBJ1-1; perhaps TRBD1 as D (5 bases). The CDR3 is 14 residues long. Deletions cut 6 bases from V and 0 bases from J, with 11 bases between. Germline CDR1 reads LNHNV; CDR2 reads YYDKDF (reference sequence). The CDR3 reads CATSQQVLNTEAFF. CDR3 nucleotides: TGTGCCACCAGTCAACAGGTCCTGAACACTGAAGCTTTCTTT. The full variable domain, rest sourced from reference TRBV15 and TRBJ1-1, is DAMVIQNPRYQVTQFGKPVTLSCSQTLNHNVMYWYQQKSSQAPKLLFHYYDKDFNNEADTPDNFQSRRPNTSFCFLDIRSPGLGDTAMYLCATSQQVLNTEAFFGQGTRLTVV.

This clone was picked up a small number of times. The genes are TRBV5-1 and TRBJ2-3, with D perhaps matching TRBD1 (5 bases). V was shortened by 5 bases and J by 0 bases, with 10 bases between the two germline ends. Germline CDR1 SGHRS, CDR2 YFSETQ. This CDR3 is built from 14 residues. CDR3 nucleotides: TGCGCCAGCAGTACGACAGAGAGCACAGATACGCAGTATTTT. This encodes CASSTTESTDTQYF.

This clone was observed a few times. V gene TRBV6-4 combines with J gene TRBJ1-1; a weak D match, TRBD1 (6 bases). Trimming removed 5 bases at V and 6 bases at J, with 13 bases between. Per germline, CDR1 MRHNA and CDR2 SNTAGT. The length of the CDR3 is 13 residues. CDR3 in amino acids: CASSNRVGAEAFF. For the CDR3, the DNA is TGTGCCAGCAGTAACAGGGTCGGGGCTGAAGCTTTCTTT.

In its sample, this clone was seen a few times. The chain recombines TRBV19 with TRBJ2-3, with D perhaps matching TRBD1 (6 bases). Trimming pared 3 bases from V and 3 bases from J, leaving 16 bases between. CDR3 length equals 16 residues. Germline CDR1 is LNHDA and CDR2 is SQIVND (reference sequence). CDR3 DNA sequence: TGTGCCAGTAGTATGGCCAGGGGAAAAGCAACAGATACGCAGTATTTT. Translating it yields CASSMARGKATDTQYF.

The sample holds one count of this clone. The chain joins TRBV6-5 to TRBJ2-5, with TRBD2 identical over 10 bases. The germline V gene encodes CDR1 MNHEY and CDR2 SVGAGI. V shed 2 bases and J 2 bases; nucleotides not matched to a gene: 2. There are 15 residues in the CDR3. CDR3: CASSYGTSVQETQYF. In DNA, the CDR3 is TGTGCCAGCAGTTACGGGACTAGCGTACAAGAGACCCAGTACTTC.

The chain recombines TRBV29-1 with TRBJ2-5, with a tentative D call TRBD1 (6 bases). The CDR3 runs to 13 residues. Germline CDR1 reads SQVTM; CDR2 reads ANQGSEA. CDR3: CSGTVRGGETQYF. In DNA, the CDR3 is TGCAGTGGCACTGTCAGGGGCGGGGAGACCCAGTACTTC.

This clone was found a few times. The rearrangement links TRBV7-9 to TRBJ2-1; unclear D gene. Germline V gives CDR1 SEHNR, CDR2 FQNEAQ (reference sequence). The V and J ends lost 5 bases and 4 bases respectively, with 15 bases between them. The CDR3 spans 15 residues. CDR3 bases: TGTGCCAGCAGCGTCCCTGGCCGAGGTTACAATGAGCAGTTCTTC. Protein sequence: CASSVPGRGYNEQFF.

The rearrangement uses TRBV7-7 and TRBJ2-3; TRBD1 aligns across 7 bases. The V gene end was trimmed by 5 bases and the J gene end by 2 bases; junction bases not matched to a gene: 7. The germline CDR1 and CDR2 sequences are SSHAT and FNYEAQ (reference sequence). This CDR3 contains 15 residues. This CDR3 reads CASSPVGTDTDTQYF. DNA of the CDR3: TGTGCCAGCAGCCCGGTGGGGACAGACACAGATACGCAGTATTTT.

CDR3: CASSFTPAGNTGELFF. The CDR3 region has the DNA TGTGCCAGCAGCTTCACTCCCGCGGGAAACACCGGGGAGCTGTTTTTT. The genes are TRBV7-9 and TRBJ2-2, with D maybe TRBD2 (6 bases). The CDR3 has 16 amino acids. V was shortened by 3 bases and J by 2 bases, with 13 bases between the two germline ends. Germline assignment: CDR1 SEHNR and CDR2 FQNEAQ (reference sequence).

The sample holds a few counts of this clone. The rearrangement links TRBV4-1 to TRBJ2-1; 10 bases agree with TRBD2. CDR1 MGHRA and CDR2 YSYEKL come from the germline V gene. J was trimmed by 6 bases and V by 1 base; bases with no gene match: 6. CDR3 length: 16 amino acids. The CDR3 sequence is CASSQGRSGGANEQFF. CDR3 bases: TGCGCCAGCAGCCAAGGGAGGAGCGGGGGGGCCAATGAGCAGTTCTTC.

This chain joins TRBV7-6 and TRBJ2-2; D is unresolved. Germline loops: CDR1 SGHVS, CDR2 FNYEAQ. V was pared by 2 bases and J by 8 bases, with 9 bases between. CDR3 length equals 13 residues. The CDR3 DNA reads TGTGCCAGCAGCTTATCCTTAGAAGGGGAGCTGTTTTTT. Protein sequence: CASSLSLEGELFF. Filled out from reference TRBV7-6 and TRBJ2-2, the complete variable domain reads GAGVSQSPRYKVTKRGQDVALRCDPISGHVSLYWYRQALGQGPEFLTYFNYEAQQDKSGLPNDRFSAERPEGSISTLTIQRTEQRDSAMYRCASSLSLEGELFFGEGSRLTVL.

The chain joins TRBV27 to TRBJ1-5; D is perhaps TRBD1 (5 bases). The CDR3 has 13 residues. Germline V gene lookup returns CDR1 MNHEY and CDR2 SMNVEV (reference sequence). V was cut by 0 bases and J by 7 bases, with 7 bases left in between. For the CDR3, the DNA is TGTGCCAGCAGTTTATCCGAGGGGCAGCCCCAGCATTTT. This translates into CASSLSEGQPQHF.

The V and J genes are TRBV2 and TRBJ1-5; D unclear. The V end lost 7 bases, the J end lost 1 base, and 8 bases lay between the germline ends. In germline, CDR1 is SNHLY, CDR2 FYNNEI. The CDR3 runs to 13 residues. The CDR3 region is CASNLVSNQPQHF. DNA of the CDR3: TGTGCCAGCAATCTAGTCAGCAATCAGCCCCAGCATTTT.

The rearrangement links TRBV30 to TRBJ2-5; TRBD2 matches at 12 bases. The CDR3 has 17 amino acids. Germline V gives CDR1 GTSNPN, CDR2 SVGIG (reference sequence). With 1 base clipped from V and 1 base from J, the junction kept 7 bases outside the gene matches. CDR3 nucleotides: TGTGCCTGGAGTGCCCTTCGGACTAGCGGGGCCCAAGAGACCCAGTACTTC. Translation: CAWSALRTSGAQETQYF.

There are a few counts of this clone. The V call is TRBV7-9, the J call TRBJ1-1; the D is unclear. The CDR3 extends over 15 amino acids. Germline lookup yields CDR1 SEHNR and CDR2 FQNEAQ (reference sequence). Trimming took 0 bases from V and 4 from J, leaving 12 bases between them. CDR3 amino acids: CASSLAGFGGTEAFF. CDR3 in DNA: TGTGCCAGCAGCTTAGCGGGATTTGGTGGCACTGAAGCTTTCTTT.

The chain has TRBV7-2 and TRBJ2-1, with D possibly being TRBD2 (5 bases). The CDR3 consists of 15 residues. CDR1 and CDR2 from the germline V gene are SGHTA and FQGNSA. Between the trimmed V and J ends, which lost 5 bases and 3 bases, there was a span of 14 bases. CDR3 in DNA: TGTGCCAGCAGCCCCCAGCGGTACCGCTACAATGAGCAGTTCTTC. Translating it yields CASSPQRYRYNEQFF.

This clone was counted only a few times. The J gene is TRBJ2-5, the V gene TRBV6-1; either TRBD1 or TRBD2 may supply D (5 bases each). The CDR3 contains 11 residues. The V gene's germline CDR1 is MNHNS and CDR2 SASEGT. Trimming removed 7 bases at V and 8 bases at J, with 11 bases between. CDR3 residues: CASNRGGTQYF. The DNA for the CDR3 is TGTGCCAGCAACCGGGGCGGCACCCAGTACTTC.

This clone turned up a few times. This chain joins TRBV15 and TRBJ2-5; D remains unclear. V lost 0 bases, J lost 3 bases, and 8 bases lay in between. Germline CDR1 is LNHNV and CDR2 is YYDKDF (reference sequence). The CDR3 sequence is 14 residues long. CDR3 amino acids: CATSRDTAEETQYF. CDR3 nucleotides: TGTGCCACCAGCAGAGATACGGCAGAAGAGACCCAGTACTTC. Full variable domain (rest looked up from reference TRBV15 and TRBJ2-5): DAMVIQNPRYQVTQFGKPVTLSCSQTLNHNVMYWYQQKSSQAPKLLFHYYDKDFNNEADTPDNFQSRRPNTSFCFLDIRSPGLGDTAMYLCATSRDTAEETQYFGPGTRLLVL.

The gene calls are TRBV30 and TRBJ1-5; D is uncertain. The CDR3 is made up of 14 amino acids. The V and J ends lost 1 base and 7 bases respectively, with 14 bases between them. CDR1 is GTSNPN and CDR2 is SVGIG in the germline V gene (reference sequence). CDR3 in amino acids: CAWSGTAAEQPQHF. DNA for the CDR3: TGTGCCTGGAGTGGGACCGCCGCGGAACAGCCCCAGCATTTT.

This clone was seen a few times. This rearrangement joins TRBV2 to TRBJ1-1; possible D gene TRBD1, 5 bases. The CDR3 totals 18 residues. V was trimmed by 1 base and J by 2 bases, leaving 20 bases between them. CDR1 is SNHLY and CDR2 is FYNNEI in the germline V gene. The CDR3 DNA reads as TGTGCCAGCAGTGAAGGTACCCTAGGGGATTGGAAAAACACTGAAGCTTTCTTT. The encoded protein is CASSEGTLGDWKNTEAFF.

The J gene is TRBJ1-3, the V gene TRBV7-9; no clear D gene. Trimming pared 2 bases from V and 4 bases from J, leaving 9 bases between. CDR1 and CDR2 (germline): SEHNR, FQNEAQ (reference sequence). The CDR3 length is 14 residues. In DNA form, the CDR3 reads TGTGCCAGCAGCTTACCCGTAATGGGAAACACCATATATTTT. Protein sequence: CASSLPVMGNTIYF.

This clone turned up a few times. The V gene is TRBV15, the J gene TRBJ1-6; 12 nucleotides agree with TRBD1. The germline CDR1 and CDR2 sequences are LNHNV and YYDKDF (reference sequence). The CDR3 runs to 18 residues. V lost 4 bases, J lost 7 bases, and 11 bases stayed unmatched. The CDR3 DNA sequence: TGTGCCACCAGCAAAGACCCCTTGGGACAGGGGGCAAATTCACCCCTCCACTTT. Amino acid sequence: CATSKDPLGQGANSPLHF.

The chain has TRBV28 and TRBJ1-2; a weak D match, TRBD1 (6 bases). Germline CDR1 MDHEN, CDR2 SYDVKM. V was shortened by 5 bases and J by 8 bases, with 21 bases between the two germline ends. This CDR3 has 15 residues. In DNA form, the CDR3 reads TGTGCCAGCAGTCCACACAGGGCCCTACCGGGGGGCTACACCTTC. It is translated as CASSPHRALPGGYTF.